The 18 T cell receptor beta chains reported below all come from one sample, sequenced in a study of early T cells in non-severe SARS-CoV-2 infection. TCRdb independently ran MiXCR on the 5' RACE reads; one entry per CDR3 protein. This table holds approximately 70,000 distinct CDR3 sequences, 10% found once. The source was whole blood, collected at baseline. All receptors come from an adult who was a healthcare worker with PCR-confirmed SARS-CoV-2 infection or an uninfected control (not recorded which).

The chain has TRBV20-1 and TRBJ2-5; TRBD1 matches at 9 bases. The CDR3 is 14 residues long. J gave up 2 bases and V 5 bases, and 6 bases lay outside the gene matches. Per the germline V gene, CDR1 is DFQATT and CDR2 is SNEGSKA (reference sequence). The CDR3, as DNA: TGCAGTGCTCGCCGGGACAGGGAGCAAGAGACCCAGTACTTC. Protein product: CSARRDREQETQYF.

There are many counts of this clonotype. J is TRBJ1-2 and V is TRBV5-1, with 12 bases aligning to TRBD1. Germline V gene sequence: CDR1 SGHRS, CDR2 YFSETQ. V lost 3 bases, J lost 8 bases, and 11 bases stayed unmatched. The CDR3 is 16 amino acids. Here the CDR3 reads CASSSSTGTGGEGYTF. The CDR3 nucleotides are TGCGCCAGCAGCTCGTCTACCGGGACAGGGGGCGAAGGCTACACCTTC.

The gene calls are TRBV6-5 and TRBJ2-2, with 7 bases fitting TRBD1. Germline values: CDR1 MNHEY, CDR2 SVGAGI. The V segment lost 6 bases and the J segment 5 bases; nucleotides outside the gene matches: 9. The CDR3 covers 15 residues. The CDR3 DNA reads TGTGCCAGCAGCCCCCGACAGGGTCGAACCGGGGAGCTGTTTTTT. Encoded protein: CASSPRQGRTGELFF.

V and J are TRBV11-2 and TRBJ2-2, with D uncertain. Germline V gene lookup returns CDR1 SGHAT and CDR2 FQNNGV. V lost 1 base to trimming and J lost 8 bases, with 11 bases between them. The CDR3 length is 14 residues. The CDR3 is CASSLGSSPGELFF. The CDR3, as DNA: TGTGCCAGCAGCTTAGGTTCATCACCAGGGGAGCTGTTTTTT.

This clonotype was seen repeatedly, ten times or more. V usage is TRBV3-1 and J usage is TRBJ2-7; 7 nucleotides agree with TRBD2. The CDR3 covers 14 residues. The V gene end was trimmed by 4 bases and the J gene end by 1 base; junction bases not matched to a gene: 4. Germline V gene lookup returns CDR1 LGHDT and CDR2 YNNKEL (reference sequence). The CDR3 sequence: CASSLGLGSYEQYF. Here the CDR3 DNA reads TGTGCCAGCAGCCTTGGACTAGGTTCCTACGAGCAGTACTTC.

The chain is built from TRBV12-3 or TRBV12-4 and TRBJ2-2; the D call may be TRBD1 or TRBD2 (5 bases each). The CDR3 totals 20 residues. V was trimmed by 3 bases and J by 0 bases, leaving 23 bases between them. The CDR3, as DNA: TGTGCCAGCAGTTTTAGGCCGTCCCCCGGGGCTGTGGCGAACACCGGGGAGCTGTTTTTT. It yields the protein CASSFRPSPGAVANTGELFF.

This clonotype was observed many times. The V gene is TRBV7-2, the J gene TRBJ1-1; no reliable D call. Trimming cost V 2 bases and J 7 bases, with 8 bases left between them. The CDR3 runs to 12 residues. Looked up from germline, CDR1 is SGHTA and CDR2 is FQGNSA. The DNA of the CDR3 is TGTGCCAGCAGCTTAATTAGAAGTGAAGCTTTCTTT. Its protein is CASSLIRSEAFF.

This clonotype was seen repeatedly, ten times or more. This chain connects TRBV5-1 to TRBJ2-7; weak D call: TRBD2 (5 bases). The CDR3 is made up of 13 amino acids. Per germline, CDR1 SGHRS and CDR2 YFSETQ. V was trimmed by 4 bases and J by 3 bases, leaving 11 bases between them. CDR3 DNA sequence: TGCGCCAGCAGCCCAGGACTGAGCTACGAGCAGTACTTC. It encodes CASSPGLSYEQYF.

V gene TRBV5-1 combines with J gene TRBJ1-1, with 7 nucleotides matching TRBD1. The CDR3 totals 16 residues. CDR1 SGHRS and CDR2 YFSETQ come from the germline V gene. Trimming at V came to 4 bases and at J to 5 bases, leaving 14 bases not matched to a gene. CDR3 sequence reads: CASSPSGTAGATEAFF. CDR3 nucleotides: TGCGCCAGCAGCCCCTCGGGGACAGCAGGGGCGACTGAAGCTTTCTTT.

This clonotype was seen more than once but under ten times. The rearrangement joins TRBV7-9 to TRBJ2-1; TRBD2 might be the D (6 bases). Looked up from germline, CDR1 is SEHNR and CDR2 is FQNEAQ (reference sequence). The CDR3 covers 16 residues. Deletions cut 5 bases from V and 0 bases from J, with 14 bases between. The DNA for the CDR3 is TGTGCCAGCAGCCCCCGGACGGGAGACTCCTACAATGAGCAGTTCTTC. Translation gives CASSPRTGDSYNEQFF. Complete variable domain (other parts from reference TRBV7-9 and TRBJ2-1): DTGVSQNPRHKITKRGQNVTFRCDPISEHNRLYWYRQTLGQGPEFLTYFQNEAQLEKSRLLSDRFSAERPKGSFSTLEIQRTEQGDSAMYLCASSPRTGDSYNEQFFGPGTRLTVL.

The CDR3 spells CASSQDRVKQFF. DNA of the CDR3: TGTGCCAGCAGCCAAGACAGGGTCAAGCAGTTCTTC. The gene calls are TRBV14 and TRBJ2-1; TRBD1 is a possible D gene (5 bases). Germline V CDR1 and CDR2: SGHDN, FVKESK. V was trimmed by 0 bases and J by 11 bases, leaving 8 bases between them. This CDR3 has 12 amino acids.

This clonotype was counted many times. This CDR3 is CASSVPESNTEAFF. CDR3 DNA: TGTGCCAGCAGTGTTCCAGAGTCGAACACTGAAGCTTTCTTT. This rearrangement joins TRBV2 to TRBJ1-1, with D uncertain. CDR1 SNHLY and CDR2 FYNNEI come from the germline V gene. The V end lost 4 bases, the J end lost 1 base, and 10 bases lay between the germline ends. The CDR3 has 14 amino acids.

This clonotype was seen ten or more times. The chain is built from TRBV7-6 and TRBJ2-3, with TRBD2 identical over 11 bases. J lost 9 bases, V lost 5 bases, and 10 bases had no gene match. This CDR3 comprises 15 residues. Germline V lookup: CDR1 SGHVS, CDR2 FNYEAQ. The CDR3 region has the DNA TGTGCCAGCAGCCTTAGCGGGGGGGCAAGACAAACGCAGTATTTT. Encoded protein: CASSLSGGARQTQYF.

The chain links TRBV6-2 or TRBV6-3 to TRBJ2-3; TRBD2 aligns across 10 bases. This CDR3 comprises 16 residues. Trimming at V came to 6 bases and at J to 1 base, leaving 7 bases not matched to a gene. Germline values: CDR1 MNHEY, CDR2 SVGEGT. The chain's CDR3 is CASSPFLAGGTDTQYF. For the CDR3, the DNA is TGTGCCAGCAGCCCCTTTCTAGCGGGGGGCACAGATACGCAGTATTTT.

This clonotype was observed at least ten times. In nucleotides, the CDR3 is TGTGCCACCAGCGGAGGGGATACGCAGTATTTT. It is translated as CATSGGDTQYF. The J gene is TRBJ2-3, the V gene TRBV15; tentatively, D is TRBD2 (6 bases). The CDR3 consists of 11 residues. V was shortened by 5 bases and J by 6 bases, with 6 bases between the two germline ends. Germline loops: CDR1 LNHNV, CDR2 YYDKDF (reference sequence).

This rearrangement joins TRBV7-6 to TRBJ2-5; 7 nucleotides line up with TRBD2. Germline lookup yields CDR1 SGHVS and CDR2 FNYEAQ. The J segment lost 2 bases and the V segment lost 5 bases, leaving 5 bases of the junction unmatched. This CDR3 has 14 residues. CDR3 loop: CASSISSGQETQYF. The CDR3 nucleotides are TGTGCCAGCAGCATTTCTAGCGGACAAGAGACCCAGTACTTC.

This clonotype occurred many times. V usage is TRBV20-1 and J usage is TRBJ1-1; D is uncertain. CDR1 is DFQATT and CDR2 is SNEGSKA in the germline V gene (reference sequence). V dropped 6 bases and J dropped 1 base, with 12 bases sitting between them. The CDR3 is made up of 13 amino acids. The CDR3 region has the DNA TGCAGTGCCCCAGGCATTGAGAACACTGAAGCTTTCTTT. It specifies CSAPGIENTEAFF.

DNA for the CDR3: TGTGCCAGCAGCCCCCGACTAGGGGGGTTATATGAGCAGTTCTTC. Translated: CASSPRLGGLYEQFF. The V and J genes are TRBV9 and TRBJ2-1; D may be TRBD1 or TRBD2 (6 bases each). Germline V CDR1 and CDR2: SGDLS, YYNGEE. The CDR3 spans 15 residues. V was cut by 4 bases and J by 8 bases, with 19 bases left in between.